This T cell receptor (beta chain) derives from a study of CD8 T cells in Susac syndrome. Study-level points and caveats: An acknowledgment was made by the study that its TCR sequencing and HLA analysis involved relatively few individuals.

Purification of the CD8+ and CD4+ T cells relied on negative isolation, and TEMRA cells underwent FACS enrichment. A note on this clonotype: Antigen: not known.

Germline V gene lookup returns CDR1 LNHDA and CDR2 SQIVND (reference sequence). Trimming shortened V by 3 bases and J by 6 bases, and 5 bases separated the two germline ends. There are 12 residues in the CDR3. The RNA, roughly 0.45 to 1 ug, was put through reverse transcription using random hexamers. With immunoSEQ multiplex PCR, TCR beta CDR3 was amplified across 54 Vbeta and 13 Jbeta. TCRdb processed the immunoSEQ multiplex PCR reads anew with MiXCR; each CDR3 protein has one entry. This sample carries over 95,000 distinct CDR3 sequences, around nine tenths of them seen once, and the ten largest clones take about 0.15%.

Material: CD4+ T cells from PBMCs. This clonotype was sampled from a human donor in good health. This rearrangement joins TRBV19 to TRBJ2-2; D gene uncertain. CDR3: CASSMWPGELFF. DNA for the CDR3: TGTGCCAGTAGTATGTGGCCCGGGGAGCTGTTTTTT.